This T cell receptor (beta chain) was sequenced during a study of PD-1 blockade in classical Hodgkin lymphoma. This CDR3 is built from 14 residues. The V gene lost 1 base and the J gene lost 4 bases, with 11 bases spanning the gap. Germline loops: CDR1 SGHNT, CDR2 YYREEE (reference sequence). Sample time point: cycle 4 day 1 (C4D1), after less than 7 weeks of nivolumab. Following autologous stem cell transplantation, relapse occurred in every patient, and exposure to brentuximab vedotin varied. Reported best responses ranged across complete response, partial response or progressive disease. Study findings and constraints: The CD4+ diversity rise by C4D1 was clearest in complete responders.

Regarding this clone: What it binds is unknown.

Some clones are missing from TCRdb's copy, which holds only in-frame ones; the method was immunoSEQ multiplex PCR. The table has some 52,000 clones, 86% seen once. This rearrangement joins TRBV5-4 to TRBJ1-1; D ambiguous. This clonotype was sampled from a human donor with classical Hodgkin lymphoma. The sample in question was peripheral blood mononuclear cells (PBMCs), obtained before the fourth cycle of nivolumab. The CDR3 spells CASSLRDWGTEAFF. The DNA of the CDR3 is TGTGCCAGCAGCTTGCGGGATTGGGGCACTGAAGCTTTCTTT.